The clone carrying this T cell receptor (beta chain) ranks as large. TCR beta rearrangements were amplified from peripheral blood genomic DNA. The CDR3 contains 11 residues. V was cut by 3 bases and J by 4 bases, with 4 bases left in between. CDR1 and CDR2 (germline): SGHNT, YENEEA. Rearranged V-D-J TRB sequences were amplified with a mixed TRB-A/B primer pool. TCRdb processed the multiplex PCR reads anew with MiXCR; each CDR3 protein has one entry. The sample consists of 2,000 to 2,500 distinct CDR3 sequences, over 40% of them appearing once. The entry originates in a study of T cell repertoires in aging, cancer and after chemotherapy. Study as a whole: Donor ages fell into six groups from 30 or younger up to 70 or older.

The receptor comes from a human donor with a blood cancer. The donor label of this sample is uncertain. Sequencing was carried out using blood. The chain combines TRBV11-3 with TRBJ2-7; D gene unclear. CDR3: CASSFQYEQYF. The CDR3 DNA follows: TGTGCCAGCAGCTTTCAGTACGAGCAGTACTTC.